The T cell receptor beta chain described here comes from a study of blood T cell repertoires in COVID-19. Study-wide background: Both acute and convalescent COVID-19 samples were obtained from the United States, Italy and Spain. From T cells, B-cell-depleted T cells, or PBMCs came the material, which was cDNA or gDNA.

Clones were sequenced by immunoSEQ multiplex PCR, and TCRdb holds only the in-frame ones, with some missing. The data show about 140,000 clones, 80% to 90% seen once. The specimen was peripheral blood. This sequence was found in an older woman with acute or convalescent COVID-19.

CDR3 DNA: TGCGCCAGCAGCCAAGATGTGGCCAATCAGCCCCAGCATTTT. Translation: CASSQDVANQPQHF. This chain connects TRBV4-3 to TRBJ1-5; the D is unclear. V was trimmed by 0 bases and J by 3 bases, leaving 6 bases between them. CDR3 length equals 14 residues. The germline V gene encodes CDR1 LGHNA and CDR2 YSLEER.